This is a list of T cell receptor beta chains from one sample in a study of shared clonotypes between healthy human individuals. Sequenced by immunoSEQ multiplex PCR; TCRdb stores in-frame clones only, minus some. Among approximately 740,000 clones listed, nearly 95% were seen once. Sequencing used naive CD8+ T cells sorted from blood. Receptors originate from a young man in good health. CDR3s include the opening cysteine and the closing phenylalanine or tryptophan. A D gene is named only where the DNA matches it firmly. Some rows have no size entry. The others give once, few or many, or a class for an expanded clone.

j_gene,v_gene,d_gene,abundance,CDR3aa,CDR3nt
TRBJ1-4,TRBV10-3,.,.,CAISERSGNEKLFF,TGTGCCATCAGTGAGAGAAGTGGTAATGAAAAACTGTTTTTT
TRBJ2-7,TRBV6-6,.,.,CASSYSIGGKLYEQYF,TGTGCCAGCAGTTACTCGATAGGGGGGAAGTTGTACGAGCAGTACTTC
TRBJ2-7,TRBV9,.,.,CASSVGTGDNEQYF,TGTGCCAGCAGCGTAGGAACGGGAGACAACGAGCAGTACTTC
TRBJ2-5,TRBV9,TRBD1,.,CASSPGTGGETQYF,TGTGCCAGCAGCCCTGGGACAGGGGGAGAGACCCAGTACTTC
TRBJ2-7,TRBV27,.,.,CASSFFRSNYEQYF,TGTGCCAGCAGTTTCTTCAGGAGTAACTACGAGCAGTACTTC
TRBJ2-3,TRBV27,.,.,CASSPLGGAWTDTQYF,TGTGCCAGCAGCCCTTTGGGCGGGGCGTGGACAGATACGCAGTATTTT
TRBJ2-7,TRBV7-9,.,.,CASSLRVDYEQYF,TGTGCCAGCAGCTTACGGGTCGACTACGAGCAGTACTTC
TRBJ2-2,TRBV9,TRBD2,.,CASSVQTSENTGELFF,TGTGCCAGCAGCGTCCAGACTAGCGAGAACACCGGGGAGCTGTTTTTT
TRBJ2-2,TRBV27,.,.,CASKLANTGELFF,TGTGCCAGCAAGCTCGCGAACACCGGGGAGCTGTTTTTT
TRBJ2-1,TRBV6-5,TRBD2,.,CASSSGLEGNEQFF,TGTGCCAGCAGTTCGGGACTAGAGGGCAATGAGCAGTTCTTC
TRBJ2-7,TRBV11-2,.,.,CASSLELGETSYEQYF,TGTGCCAGCAGCTTAGAGCTGGGGGAGACCTCCTACGAGCAGTACTTC
TRBJ2-5,TRBV7-9,.,.,CASSPPVSGDQETQYF,TGTGCCAGCAGCCCCCCGGTTAGCGGAGACCAAGAGACCCAGTACTTC
TRBJ2-3,TRBV6-6,.,.,CASIDGLTDTQYF,TGTGCCAGCATTGATGGACTCACAGATACGCAGTATTTT
TRBJ2-7,TRBV2,.,once,CASIQGLYEQYF,TGTGCCAGCATTCAGGGGTTGTACGAGCAGTACTTC
TRBJ2-7,TRBV10-1,.,.,CASSVTGTDYSYEQYF,TGCGCCAGCAGTGTGACCGGGACCGATTACTCCTACGAGCAGTACTTC
TRBJ1-5,TRBV28,.,.,CASSITGRNQPQHF,TGTGCCAGCAGTATTACAGGGAGGAATCAGCCCCAGCATTTT
TRBJ2-1,TRBV7-9,.,.,CASSSINSGSYNEQFF,TGTGCCAGCAGCTCAATCAACTCGGGGTCCTACAATGAGCAGTTCTTC
TRBJ1-6,TRBV4-3,TRBD1,.,CASTTGQVGLSWSPLHF,TGCGCCAGCACCACGGGACAGGTTGGTCTTAGTTGGTCACCCCTCCACTTT
TRBJ2-6,TRBV27,.,.,CASSFDGLSGANVLTF,TGTGCCAGCAGTTTTGACGGGCTCTCTGGGGCCAACGTCCTGACTTTC
TRBJ2-1,TRBV18,.,.,CASLPGPSAGNEQFF,TGTGCCAGCCTCCCGGGGCCCTCCGCCGGCAATGAGCAGTTCTTC
TRBJ2-1,TRBV4-3,TRBD2,once,CASSQDTGGSYNEQFF,TGCGCCAGCAGCCAAGATACGGGGGGATCCTACAATGAGCAGTTCTTC
TRBJ2-7,TRBV9,TRBD2,.,CASSVGSGSSYEQYF,TGTGCCAGCAGCGTCGGTAGCGGGAGCTCCTACGAGCAGTACTTC
TRBJ2-1,TRBV19,TRBD2,.,CASSIVSGRSSYNEQFF,TGTGCCAGTAGTATTGTTAGCGGGAGATCCTCCTACAATGAGCAGTTCTTC
TRBJ2-7,TRBV27,TRBD2,.,CASSLFSSGSYEQYF,TGTGCCAGCAGTTTATTTTCTAGCGGGTCCTACGAGCAGTACTTC
TRBJ1-1,TRBV5-1,.,.,CASTKTGRNIGTEAFF,TGCGCCAGCACCAAAACGGGACGAAACATAGGCACTGAAGCTTTCTTT
TRBJ2-7,TRBV6-1,TRBD1,.,CASRGQDVPYEQYF,TGTGCCAGCAGAGGACAGGACGTCCCCTACGAGCAGTACTTC
TRBJ2-3,TRBV5-4,TRBD2,.,CASSLWGLVTDTQYF,TGTGCCAGCAGCTTGTGGGGACTAGTCACAGATACGCAGTATTTT
TRBJ2-3,TRBV27,.,once,CASSPQQIRADTQYF,TGTGCCAGCAGTCCTCAACAAATAAGGGCAGATACGCAGTATTTT